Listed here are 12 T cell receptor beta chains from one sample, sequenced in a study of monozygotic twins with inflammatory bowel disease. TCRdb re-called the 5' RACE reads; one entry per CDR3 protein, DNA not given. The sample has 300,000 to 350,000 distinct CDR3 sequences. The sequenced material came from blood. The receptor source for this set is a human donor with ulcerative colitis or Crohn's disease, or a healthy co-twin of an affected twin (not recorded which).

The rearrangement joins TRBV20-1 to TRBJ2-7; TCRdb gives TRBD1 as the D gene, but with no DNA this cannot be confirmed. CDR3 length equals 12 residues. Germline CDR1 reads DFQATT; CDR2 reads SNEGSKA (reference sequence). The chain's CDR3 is CSAYRTGYEQYF.

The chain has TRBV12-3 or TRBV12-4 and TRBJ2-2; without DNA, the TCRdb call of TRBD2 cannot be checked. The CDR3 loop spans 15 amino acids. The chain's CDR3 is CASSFRGRSTGELFF.

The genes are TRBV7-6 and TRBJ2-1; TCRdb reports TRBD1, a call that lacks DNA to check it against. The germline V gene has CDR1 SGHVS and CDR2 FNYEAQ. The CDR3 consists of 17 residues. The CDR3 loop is CASSQAGGASSYNEQFF.

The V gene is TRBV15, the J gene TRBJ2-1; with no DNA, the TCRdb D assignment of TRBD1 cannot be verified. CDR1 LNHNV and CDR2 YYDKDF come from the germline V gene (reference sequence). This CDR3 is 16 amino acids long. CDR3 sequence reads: CATSRDLQGNYNEQFF. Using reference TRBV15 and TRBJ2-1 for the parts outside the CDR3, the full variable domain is DAMVIQNPRYQVTQFGKPVTLSCSQTLNHNVMYWYQQKSSQAPKLLFHYYDKDFNNEADTPDNFQSRRPNTSFCFLDIRSPGLGDTAMYLCATSRDLQGNYNEQFFGPGTRLTVL.

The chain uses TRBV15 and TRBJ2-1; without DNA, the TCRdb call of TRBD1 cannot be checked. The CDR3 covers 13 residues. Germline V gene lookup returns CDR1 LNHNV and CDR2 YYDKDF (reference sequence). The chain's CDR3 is CATSRDPGDEQFF.

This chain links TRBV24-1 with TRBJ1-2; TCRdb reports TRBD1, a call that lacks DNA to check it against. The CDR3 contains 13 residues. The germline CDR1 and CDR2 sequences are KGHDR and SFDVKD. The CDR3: CATGTGANYGYTF.

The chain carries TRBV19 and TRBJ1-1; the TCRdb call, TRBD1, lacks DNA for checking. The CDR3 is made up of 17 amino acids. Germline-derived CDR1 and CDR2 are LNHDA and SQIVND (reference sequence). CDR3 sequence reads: CASSEAGRGLMNTEAFF.

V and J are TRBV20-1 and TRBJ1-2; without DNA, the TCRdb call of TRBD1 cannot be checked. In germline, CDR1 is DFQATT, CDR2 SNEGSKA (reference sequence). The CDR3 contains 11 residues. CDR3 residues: CSADRAGGYTF.

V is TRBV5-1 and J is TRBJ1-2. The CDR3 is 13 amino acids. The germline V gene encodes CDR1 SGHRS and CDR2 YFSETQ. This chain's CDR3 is CASSLSGLGGYTF.

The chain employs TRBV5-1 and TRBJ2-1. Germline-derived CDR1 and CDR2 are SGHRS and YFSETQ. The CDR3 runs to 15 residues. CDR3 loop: CASSLMPLTRDEQFF.

The CDR3 sequence is CASSVETGVGYEQYF. V is TRBV9 and J is TRBJ2-7; TCRdb returns TRBD1, unconfirmable since there is no DNA. This CDR3 spans 15 amino acids. Germline-derived CDR1 and CDR2 are SGDLS and YYNGEE.

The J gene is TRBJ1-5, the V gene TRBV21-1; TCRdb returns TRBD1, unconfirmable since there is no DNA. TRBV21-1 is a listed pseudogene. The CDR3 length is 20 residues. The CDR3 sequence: CASSKGGQGPSGSSNQPQHF.